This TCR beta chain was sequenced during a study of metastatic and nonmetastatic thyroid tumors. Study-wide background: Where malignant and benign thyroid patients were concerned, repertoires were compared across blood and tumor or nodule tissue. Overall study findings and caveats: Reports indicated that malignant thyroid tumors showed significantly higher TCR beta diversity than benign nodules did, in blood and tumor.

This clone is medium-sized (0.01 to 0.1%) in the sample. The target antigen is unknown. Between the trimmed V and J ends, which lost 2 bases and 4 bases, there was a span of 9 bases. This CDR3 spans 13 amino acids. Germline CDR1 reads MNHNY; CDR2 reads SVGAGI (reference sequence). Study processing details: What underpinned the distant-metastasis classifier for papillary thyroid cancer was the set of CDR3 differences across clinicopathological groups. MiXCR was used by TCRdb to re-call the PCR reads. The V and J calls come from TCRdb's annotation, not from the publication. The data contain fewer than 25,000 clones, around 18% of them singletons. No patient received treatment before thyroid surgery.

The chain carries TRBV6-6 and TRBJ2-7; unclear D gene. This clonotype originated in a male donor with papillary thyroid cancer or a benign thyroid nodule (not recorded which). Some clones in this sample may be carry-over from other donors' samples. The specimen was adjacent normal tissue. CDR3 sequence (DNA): TGTGCCAGCAGTTACCGTACAGCATACGAGCAGTACTTC. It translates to CASSYRTAYEQYF.